This passage covers 9 T cell receptor beta chains from one sample sequenced in a study of T cells after yellow fever vaccination. From the 5' RACE reads, TCRdb called clonotypes with MiXCR, one entry per CDR3 protein. The table lists a few hundred thousand distinct CDR3 sequences, 6.8% of them singletons. Material: PBMCs, obtained roughly 45 days after the first yellow fever vaccination. All receptors come from a man aged 18 to 35 who received the YFV17D yellow fever vaccine.

This chain joins TRBV30 and TRBJ2-1; D might be TRBD2 (7 bases). V lost 3 bases, J lost 8 bases, and 14 bases lay in between. Germline V gene lookup returns CDR1 GTSNPN and CDR2 SVGIG (reference sequence). The CDR3 covers 13 residues. As DNA, the CDR3 is TGTGCCTGGAGCGCGGGGGCGGGGGATGAGCAGTTCTTC. It is translated as CAWSAGAGDEQFF. Full variable domain (remainder filled in from reference TRBV30 and TRBJ2-1): SQTIHQWPATLVQPVGSPLSLECTVEGTSNPNLYWYRQAAGRGLQLLFYSVGIGQISSEVPQNLSASRPQDRQFILSSKKLLLSDSGFYLCAWSAGAGDEQFFGPGTRLTVL.

This clonotype was observed many times. This chain connects TRBV7-2 to TRBJ1-2; no firm D call. The CDR3 has 12 residues. Germline V lookup: CDR1 SGHTA, CDR2 FQGNSA. The V end lost 5 bases, the J end lost 7 bases, and 11 bases lay between the germline ends. CDR3 region: CASSRAGGGYTF. CDR3 sequence (DNA): TGTGCCAGCAGCAGGGCCGGCGGTGGCTACACCTTC.

This clonotype has a handful of counts. CDR3 in amino acids: CASSLAAGSTDTQYF. The CDR3 DNA sequence: TGTGCCAGCAGCTTAGCCGCGGGGAGCACAGATACGCAGTATTTT. The V gene is TRBV5-4, the J gene TRBJ2-3; maybe TRBD2 (6 bases). The CDR3 is 15 residues long. Germline V lookup: CDR1 SGHNT, CDR2 YYREEE (reference sequence). Trimming cost V 2 bases and J 0 bases, with 10 bases left between them.

The V gene is TRBV15, the J gene TRBJ2-2; 12 nucleotides align to TRBD2. The ends lost 0 bases at V and 3 bases at J; junction bases unmatched: 8. Germline lookup yields CDR1 LNHNV and CDR2 YYDKDF (reference sequence). The CDR3 consists of 19 residues. This chain's CDR3 is CATSRDSHPSGRDTGELFF. The CDR3 nucleotides read TGTGCCACCAGCAGAGACTCCCACCCTAGCGGGAGGGACACCGGGGAGCTGTTTTTT.

This clonotype was counted ten times or more. The gene calls are TRBV20-1 and TRBJ2-7; the D is unclear. This CDR3 has 11 amino acids. V lost 3 bases, J lost 1 base, and 4 bases lay in between. Germline CDR1 and CDR2: DFQATT and SNEGSKA (reference sequence). As DNA, the CDR3 is TGCAGTGCTAGTGGTTCCTACGAGCAGTACTTC. It is translated as CSASGSYEQYF.

The V and J genes are TRBV7-2 and TRBJ2-1; no firm D call. Looked up from germline, CDR1 is SGHTA and CDR2 is FQGNSA. The CDR3 is 14 amino acids. V was shortened by 1 base and J by 8 bases, with 12 bases between the two germline ends. CDR3 bases: TGTGCCAGCAGCTTAGGACTCCGAGTAGATGAGCAGTTCTTC. Translating gives CASSLGLRVDEQFF.

This clonotype has just a few counts. The chain recombines TRBV20-1 with TRBJ1-6; 8 nucleotides line up with TRBD1. The CDR3 is made up of 14 amino acids. Germline V gene sequence: CDR1 DFQATT, CDR2 SNEGSKA (reference sequence). V was pared by 0 bases and J by 8 bases, with 3 bases of the junction left unmatched. The CDR3 region is CSARETGVDSPLHF. The CDR3 region has the DNA TGCAGTGCTAGAGAGACAGGGGTTGATTCACCCCTCCACTTT.

In its sample, this clonotype was seen a few times. V gene TRBV5-1 combines with J gene TRBJ2-5; 9 bases match TRBD2. The CDR3 length is 16 residues. Trimming at V came to 0 bases and at J to 2 bases, leaving 5 bases not matched to a gene. Germline V gene data show CDR1 as SGHRS and CDR2 as YFSETQ. CDR3 bases: TGCGCCAGCAGCTTGGCGCCTAGCGGGGTTCAAGAGACCCAGTACTTC. Its translation: CASSLAPSGVQETQYF.

The genes are TRBV24-1 and TRBJ1-2; 9 bases are shared with TRBD1. V was clipped by 3 bases and J by 1 base; unmatched bases: 2. Per the germline V gene, CDR1 is KGHDR and CDR2 is SFDVKD. The CDR3 totals 15 residues. The CDR3 nucleotides read TGTGCCACCAGTGATGACAGGGGGTATAACTATGGCTACACCTTC. Its protein is CATSDDRGYNYGYTF.